A single sample gave rise to the 13 T cell receptor beta chains below, sequenced in a study of T cells of healthy individuals. TCRdb used MiXCR to reprocess the 5' RACE reads, holding one entry per CDR3 protein. Seen here are tens of thousands of distinct CDR3 sequences, about 14% observed once, and the top ten hold about 16%. These receptors were collected from a human donor in good health.

The genes are TRBV6-1 and TRBJ1-2, with 7 bases aligning to TRBD1. Germline CDR1 and CDR2: MNHNS and SASEGT. V lost 5 bases, J lost 3 bases, and 12 bases stayed unmatched. The CDR3 consists of 16 residues. CDR3 residues: CASSLDRPRDYYGYTF. In DNA, the CDR3 is TGTGCCAGCAGTTTGGACAGGCCCCGTGACTACTATGGCTACACCTTC.

This clonotype showed up just a few times. The V and J genes are TRBV10-3 and TRBJ2-3; 12 bases are shared with TRBD2. Trimming removed 8 bases from V and 2 bases from J; junction bases left unmatched: 17. Germline CDR1 ENHRY, CDR2 SYGVKD. The CDR3 contains 19 residues. The CDR3, as DNA: TGTGCCATCCTGCGGTGGCTAGCGGGGGGGCCCGATCACACAGATACGCAGTATTTT. It codes for CAILRWLAGGPDHTDTQYF.

On this clonotype: The germline gene is not matched at one end of the junction; a read error may be the cause. This chain connects TRBV5-1 to TRBJ2-3; D remains unclear. CDR1 and CDR2 from the germline V gene are SGHRS and YFSETQ. CDR3 length equals 20 residues. CDR3 bases: TGTGCCAGCAGCCCCCCCGAGGTCCGGATTGAGCAAGGGTGGGAAGATACGCAGTATTTT. It encodes CASSPPEVRIEQGWEDTQYF. The complete variable domain, with remaining parts taken from reference TRBV5-1 and TRBJ2-3, reads KAGVTQTPRYLIKTRGQQVTLSCSPISGHRSVSWYQQTPGQGLQFLFEYFSETQRNKGNFPGRFSGRQFSNSRSEMNVSTLELGDSALYLCASSPPEVRIEQGWEDTQYFGPGTRLTVL.

Concerning this clonotype itself: The CDR3 ends on some other residue instead of the conserved phenylalanine or tryptophan, so this is likely a read error. The V call is TRBV12-3 or TRBV12-4, the J call TRBJ1-2; D may be TRBD1 (5 bases). V gave up 6 bases and J gave up 4 bases, with 15 bases separating them. This CDR3 comprises 14 residues. CDR3 nucleotides: TGTGCCAGCAGGGGGGACGGGGGGTTCTATGGCTACACCCAC. Protein: CASRGDGGFYGYTH.

The table lists this clonotype with many counts. V is TRBV5-1 and J is TRBJ1-1; the D is unclear. V lost 0 bases and J lost 0, with 9 bases in between. The CDR3 runs 15 residues. Germline V gene sequence: CDR1 SGHRS, CDR2 YFSETQ. The CDR3 nucleotides read TGCGCCAGCAGCTTGGGGTCAGTACTGAACACTGAAGCTTTCTTT. Its translation is CASSLGSVLNTEAFF.

This clonotype was seen a few times. This sequence joins TRBV2 and TRBJ1-1; TRBD1 might be the D (6 bases). Per germline, CDR1 SNHLY and CDR2 FYNNEI. Trimming took 4 bases from V and 7 from J, leaving 10 bases between them. CDR3 length: 12 residues. This CDR3 reads CASSGDTFEAFF. CDR3 nucleotide sequence: TGTGCCAGCAGTGGGGACACTTTTGAAGCTTTCTTT.

This clonotype has more than one count but fewer than ten. The chain recombines TRBV12-3 or TRBV12-4 with TRBJ2-1, with D perhaps TRBD2 (6 bases). Deletions cut 3 bases from V and 7 bases from J, with 16 bases between. CDR3 length: 15 amino acids. The CDR3 DNA is TGTGCCAGCAGTTTCATCGGGGTAGCGGCAAATGAGCAGTTCTTC. It encodes CASSFIGVAANEQFF.

The rearrangement uses TRBV20-1 and TRBJ2-1; D unresolved. CDR1 and CDR2 from the germline V gene are DFQATT and SNEGSKA (reference sequence). The CDR3 extends over 11 amino acids. V lost 3 bases and J 5 bases, leaving 5 bases between the germline ends. CDR3 protein: CSASGNNEQFF. CDR3 nucleotides: TGCAGTGCTAGTGGGAACAATGAGCAGTTCTTC.

This clonotype has more than one count but fewer than ten. The chain links TRBV29-1 to TRBJ2-5; no firm D call. V was cut by 4 bases and J by 5 bases, with 11 bases left in between. Germline CDR1 SQVTM, CDR2 ANQGSEA. This CDR3 spans 12 amino acids. As DNA, the CDR3 is TGCAGCGTTGCCTCGAGTGCGGAGACCCAGTACTTC. Translated, it gives CSVASSAETQYF. Drawing the rest from reference TRBV29-1 and TRBJ2-5, the complete variable domain is SAVISQKPSRDICQRGTSLTIQCQVDSQVTMMFWYRQQPGQSLTLIATANQGSEATYESGFVIDKFPISRPNLTFSTLTVSNMSPEDSSIYLCSVASSAETQYFGPGTRLLVL.

This clonotype was found a few times. The chain is built from TRBV2 and TRBJ2-5; 8 bases align to TRBD1. Germline V gives CDR1 SNHLY, CDR2 FYNNEI. The ends lost 6 bases at V and 1 base at J; junction bases unmatched: 4. The CDR3 totals 14 residues. CDR3 in amino acids: CASRWTGTQETQYF. The CDR3 coding sequence is TGTGCCAGCAGGTGGACAGGGACCCAAGAGACCCAGTACTTC.

The chain links TRBV7-2 to TRBJ2-2; the D is unclear. The germline CDR1 and CDR2 sequences are SGHTA and FQGNSA. Trimming stripped 6 bases from V and 1 base from J, with 9 bases between. The CDR3 length is 14 residues. CDR3 bases: TGTGCCAGCAGGCCCCCCCAGAACACCGGGGAGCTGTTTTTT. Its protein product is CASRPPQNTGELFF.

This clonotype was counted between two and nine times. The chain is built from TRBV2 and TRBJ2-2, with D uncertain. V was shortened by 2 bases and J by 2 bases, with 9 bases between the two germline ends. Germline V CDR1 and CDR2: SNHLY, FYNNEI. The CDR3 length is 15 residues. CDR3 sequence: CASSERMANTGELFF. In DNA form, the CDR3 reads TGTGCCAGCAGTGAACGTATGGCCAACACCGGGGAGCTGTTTTTT.

This clonotype was found many times. The chain recombines TRBV2 with TRBJ1-1; 7 bases fit TRBD1. Germline values: CDR1 SNHLY, CDR2 FYNNEI. J gave up 3 bases and V 5 bases, and 6 bases lay outside the gene matches. The CDR3 is 14 residues long. In DNA, the CDR3 is TGTGCCAGCAGTTTTGACAGGGCCTACACTGAAGCTTTCTTT. Its translation is CASSFDRAYTEAFF.